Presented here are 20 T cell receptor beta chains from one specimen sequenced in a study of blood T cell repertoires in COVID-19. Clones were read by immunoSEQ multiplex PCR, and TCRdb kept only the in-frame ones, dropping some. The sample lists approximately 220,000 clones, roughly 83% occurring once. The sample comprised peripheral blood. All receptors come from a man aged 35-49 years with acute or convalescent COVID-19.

CDR3 sequence: CSVVWRTGELFF. The CDR3 DNA is TGCAGCGTTGTTTGGCGGACCGGGGAGCTGTTTTTT. This rearrangement joins TRBV29-1 to TRBJ2-2; unclear D gene. The germline gives CDR1 SQVTM, CDR2 ANQGSEA. V dropped 4 bases and J dropped 5 bases, with 8 bases sitting between them. This CDR3 has 12 residues.

The CDR3: CASSLGERETQYF. CDR3 in DNA: TGCGCCAGCAGCTTGGGGGAGAGGGAGACCCAGTACTTC. The V call is TRBV5-1, the J call TRBJ2-5; D may be TRBD2 (5 bases). Trimming removed 0 bases at V and 5 bases at J, with 8 bases between. CDR3 length: 13 amino acids. The germline CDR1 and CDR2 sequences are SGHRS and YFSETQ.

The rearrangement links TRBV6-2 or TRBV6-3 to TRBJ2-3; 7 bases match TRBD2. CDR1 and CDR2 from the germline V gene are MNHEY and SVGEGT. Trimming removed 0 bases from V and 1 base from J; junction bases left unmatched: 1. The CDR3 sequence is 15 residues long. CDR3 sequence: CASSYSGRGTDTQYF. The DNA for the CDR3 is TGTGCCAGCAGTTACTCGGGGAGGGGCACAGATACGCAGTATTTT.

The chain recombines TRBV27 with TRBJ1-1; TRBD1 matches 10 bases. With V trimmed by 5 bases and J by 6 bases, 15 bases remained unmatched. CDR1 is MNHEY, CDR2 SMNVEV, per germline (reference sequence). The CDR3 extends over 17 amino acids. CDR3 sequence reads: CASSLDRSTGGRSEAFF. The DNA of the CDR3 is TGTGCCAGCAGTCTTGACCGCTCGACAGGGGGCCGGTCTGAAGCTTTCTTT.

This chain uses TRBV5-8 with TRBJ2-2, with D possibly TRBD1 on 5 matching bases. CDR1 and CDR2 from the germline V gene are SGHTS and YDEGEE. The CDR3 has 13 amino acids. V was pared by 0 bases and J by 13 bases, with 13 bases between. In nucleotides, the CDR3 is TGTGCCAGCAGCTTGGACAGGCCTCCCTTGCTGTTTTTT. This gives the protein CASSLDRPPLLFF.

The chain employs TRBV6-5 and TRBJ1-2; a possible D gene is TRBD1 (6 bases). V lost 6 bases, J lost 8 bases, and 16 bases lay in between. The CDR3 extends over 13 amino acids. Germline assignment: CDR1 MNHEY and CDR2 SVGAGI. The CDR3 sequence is CASRNRVSSGYTF. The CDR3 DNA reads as TGTGCCAGCAGAAACAGGGTCTCGAGCGGCTACACCTTC.

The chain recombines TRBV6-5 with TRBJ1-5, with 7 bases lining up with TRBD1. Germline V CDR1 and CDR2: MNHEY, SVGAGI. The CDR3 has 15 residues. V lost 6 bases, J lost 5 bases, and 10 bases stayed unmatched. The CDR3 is CASSRQGYGDQPQHF. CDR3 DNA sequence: TGTGCCAGCAGCCGACAGGGATATGGGGATCAGCCCCAGCATTTT.

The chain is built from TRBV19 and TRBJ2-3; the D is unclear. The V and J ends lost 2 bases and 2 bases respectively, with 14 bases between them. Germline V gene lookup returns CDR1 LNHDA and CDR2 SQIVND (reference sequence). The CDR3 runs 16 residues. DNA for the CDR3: TGTGCCAGTAGTATAAGAGGCAGAGAAAACACAGATACGCAGTATTTT. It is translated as CASSIRGRENTDTQYF. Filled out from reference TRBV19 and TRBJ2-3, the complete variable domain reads DGGITQSPKYLFRKEGQNVTLSCEQNLNHDAMYWYRQDPGQGLRLIYYSQIVNDFQKGDIAEGYSVSREKKESFPLTVTSAQKNPTAFYLCASSIRGRENTDTQYFGPGTRLTVL.

This CDR3 reads CASSHNRGTEAFF. The CDR3 DNA reads as TGTGCCAGCAGCCACAACAGGGGCACTGAAGCTTTCTTT. The chain is built from TRBV3-1 (or the pseudogene TRBV3-2) and TRBJ1-1; 7 bases are a match to TRBD1. Germline values: CDR1 LGHDT, CDR2 YNNKEL (reference sequence). The CDR3 has 13 amino acids. Trimming removed 3 bases from V and 4 bases from J; junction bases left unmatched: 2.

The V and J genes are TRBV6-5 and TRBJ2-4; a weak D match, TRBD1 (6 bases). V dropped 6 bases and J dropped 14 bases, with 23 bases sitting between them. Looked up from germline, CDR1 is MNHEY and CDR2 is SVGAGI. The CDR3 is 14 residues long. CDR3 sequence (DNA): TGTGCCAGCAGCCGCACTAACTACCGGGACACCGAGTACTTC. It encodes CASSRTNYRDTEYF.

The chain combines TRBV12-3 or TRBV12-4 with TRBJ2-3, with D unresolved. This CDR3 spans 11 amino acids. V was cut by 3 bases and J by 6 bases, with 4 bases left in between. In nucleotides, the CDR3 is TGTGCCAGCAGTTTCGCGGATACGCAGTATTTT. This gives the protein CASSFADTQYF.

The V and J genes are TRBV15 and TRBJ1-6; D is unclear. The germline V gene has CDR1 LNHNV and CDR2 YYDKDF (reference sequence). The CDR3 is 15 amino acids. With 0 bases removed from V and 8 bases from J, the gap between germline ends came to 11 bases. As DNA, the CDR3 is TGTGCCACCAGCAGAGATCCCGGGGATGATTCACCCCTCCACTTT. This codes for CATSRDPGDDSPLHF.

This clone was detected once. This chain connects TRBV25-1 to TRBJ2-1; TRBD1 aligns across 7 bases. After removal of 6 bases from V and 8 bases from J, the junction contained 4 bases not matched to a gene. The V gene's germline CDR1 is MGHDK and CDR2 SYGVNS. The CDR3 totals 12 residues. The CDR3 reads CASRQGVYEQFF. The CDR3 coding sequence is TGTGCCAGCAGGCAGGGGGTGTATGAGCAGTTCTTC.

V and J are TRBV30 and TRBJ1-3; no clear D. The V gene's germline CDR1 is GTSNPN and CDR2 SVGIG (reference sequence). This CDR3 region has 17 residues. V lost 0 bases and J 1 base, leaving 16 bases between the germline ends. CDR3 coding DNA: TGTGCCTGGAGTGTCGCTTTTGATCGGTTTTCTGGAAACACCATATATTTT. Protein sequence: CAWSVAFDRFSGNTIYF.

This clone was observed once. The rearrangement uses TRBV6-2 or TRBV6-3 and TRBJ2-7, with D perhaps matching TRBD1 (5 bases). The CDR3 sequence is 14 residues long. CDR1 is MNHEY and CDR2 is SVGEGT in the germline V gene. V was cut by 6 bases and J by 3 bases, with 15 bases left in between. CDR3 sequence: CASSPFTGYYEQYF. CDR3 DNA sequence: TGTGCCAGCAGCCCCTTTACAGGATACTACGAGCAGTACTTC.

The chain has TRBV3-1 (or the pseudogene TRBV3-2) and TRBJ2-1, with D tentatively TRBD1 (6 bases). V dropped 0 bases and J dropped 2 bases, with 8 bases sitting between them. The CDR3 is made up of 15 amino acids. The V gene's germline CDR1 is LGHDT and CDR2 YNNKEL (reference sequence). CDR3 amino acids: CASSQEQGPYNEQFF. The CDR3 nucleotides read TGTGCCAGCAGCCAAGAACAGGGACCCTACAATGAGCAGTTCTTC.

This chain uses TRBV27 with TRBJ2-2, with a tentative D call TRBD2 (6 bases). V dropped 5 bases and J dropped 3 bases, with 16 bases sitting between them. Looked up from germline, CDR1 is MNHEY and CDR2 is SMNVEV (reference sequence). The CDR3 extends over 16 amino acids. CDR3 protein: CASSRTAGYYTGELFF. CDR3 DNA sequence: TGTGCCAGCAGTAGGACGGCGGGATACTACACCGGGGAGCTGTTTTTT.

This CDR3 reads CASQEEGFDGYTF. The CDR3 nucleotides read TGTGCCAGCCAGGAGGAGGGATTCGATGGCTACACCTTC. This rearrangement joins TRBV2 to TRBJ1-2; no clear D gene. The CDR3 runs 13 residues. The germline V gene encodes CDR1 SNHLY and CDR2 FYNNEI. Trimming took 8 bases from V and 6 from J, leaving 16 bases between them.

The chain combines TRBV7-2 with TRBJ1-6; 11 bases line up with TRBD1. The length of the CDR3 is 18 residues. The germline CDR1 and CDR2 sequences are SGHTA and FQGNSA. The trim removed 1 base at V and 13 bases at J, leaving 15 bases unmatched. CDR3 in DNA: TGTGCCAGCAGCTTAGAGCGGACAGGGGGCGCGGGAGGGTCTCCCCTCCACTTT. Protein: CASSLERTGGAGGSPLHF.

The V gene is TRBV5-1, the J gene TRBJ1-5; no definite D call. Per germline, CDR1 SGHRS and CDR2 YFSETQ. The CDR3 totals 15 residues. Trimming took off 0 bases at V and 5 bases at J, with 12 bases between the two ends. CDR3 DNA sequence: TGCGCCAGCAGCTTGGGCATCGGGGTCGATCAGCCCCAGCATTTT. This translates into CASSLGIGVDQPQHF.